This T cell receptor (beta chain) was sequenced for a study of blood T cell repertoires in COVID-19. Study at large: The analysed material was cDNA or gDNA that came from T cells, B-cell-depleted T cells, or PBMCs.

In its sample, this clone was seen a few times. The age range of participants was 18 to 89 years, with residence in roughly 25 US areas. Cohorts were determined from participant-reported clinical history. The data were produced by immunoSEQ multiplex PCR, yet TCRdb's version contains in-frame clones alone and is incomplete. Of about 160,000 clones in the sample, 80% were seen once. The V gene end was trimmed by 1 base and the J gene end by 7 bases; junction bases not matched to a gene: 0. CDR3 length: 13 amino acids. CDR1 is SGHAT, CDR2 FQNNGV, per germline. The chain carries TRBV11-2 and TRBJ1-5, with 8 bases fitting TRBD1. The clonotype comes from a man between 40 and 49 years old who had recovered from COVID-19. Sequences were obtained from PBMCs or T cells enriched from blood (not recorded which). CDR3 residues: CASSLAGGQPQHF. CDR3 coding DNA: TGTGCCAGCAGCTTAGCAGGGGGCCAGCCCCAGCATTTT.